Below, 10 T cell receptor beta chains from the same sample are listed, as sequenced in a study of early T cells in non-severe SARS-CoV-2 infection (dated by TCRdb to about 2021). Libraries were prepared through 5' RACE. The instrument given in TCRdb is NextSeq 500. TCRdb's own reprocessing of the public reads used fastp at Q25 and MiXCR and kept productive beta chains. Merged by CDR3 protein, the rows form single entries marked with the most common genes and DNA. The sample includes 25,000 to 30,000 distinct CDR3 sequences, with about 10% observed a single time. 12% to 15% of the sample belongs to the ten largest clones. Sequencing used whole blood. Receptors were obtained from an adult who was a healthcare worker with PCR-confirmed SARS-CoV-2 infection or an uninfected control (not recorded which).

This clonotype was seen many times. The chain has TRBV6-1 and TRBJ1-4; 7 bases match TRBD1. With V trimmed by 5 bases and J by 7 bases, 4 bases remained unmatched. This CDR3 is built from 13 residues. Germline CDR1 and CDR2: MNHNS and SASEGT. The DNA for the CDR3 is TGTGCCAGCAGTAGGGACAGCTTTGAAAAACTGTTTTTT. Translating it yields CASSRDSFEKLFF.

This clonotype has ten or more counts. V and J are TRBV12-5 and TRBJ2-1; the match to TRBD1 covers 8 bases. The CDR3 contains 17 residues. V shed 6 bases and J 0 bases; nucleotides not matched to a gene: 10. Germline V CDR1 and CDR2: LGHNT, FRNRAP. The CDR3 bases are TGTGCTAGTGGCCTCCGGACAGGGTCAAGCTCCTACAATGAGCAGTTCTTC. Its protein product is CASGLRTGSSSYNEQFF.

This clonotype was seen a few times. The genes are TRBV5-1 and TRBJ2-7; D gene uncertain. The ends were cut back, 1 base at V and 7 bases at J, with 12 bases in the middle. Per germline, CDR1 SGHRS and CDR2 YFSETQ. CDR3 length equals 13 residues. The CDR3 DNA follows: TGCGCCAGCAGCTTGACCGGGCTGAGGGAGCAGTACTTC. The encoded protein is CASSLTGLREQYF.

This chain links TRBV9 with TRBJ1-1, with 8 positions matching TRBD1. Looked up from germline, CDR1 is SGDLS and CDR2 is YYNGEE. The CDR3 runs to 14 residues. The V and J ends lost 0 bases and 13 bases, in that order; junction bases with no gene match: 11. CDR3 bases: TGTGCCAGCAGCGTAGGAGGGACAGGAGCTAGAGTTTTCTTT. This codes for CASSVGGTGARVFF.

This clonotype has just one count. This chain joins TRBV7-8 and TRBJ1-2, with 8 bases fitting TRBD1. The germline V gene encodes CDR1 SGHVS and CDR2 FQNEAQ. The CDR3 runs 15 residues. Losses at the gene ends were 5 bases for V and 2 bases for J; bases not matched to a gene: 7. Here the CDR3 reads CASSGDRGGNYGYTF. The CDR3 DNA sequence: TGTGCCAGCAGCGGAGACAGGGGAGGAAACTATGGCTACACCTTC.

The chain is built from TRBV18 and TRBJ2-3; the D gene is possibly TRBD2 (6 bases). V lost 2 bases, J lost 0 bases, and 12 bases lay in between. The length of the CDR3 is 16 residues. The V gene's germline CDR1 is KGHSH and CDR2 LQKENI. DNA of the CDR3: TGTGCCAGCTCACCAGGCACTAGCCTTAGCACAGATACGCAGTATTTT. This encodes CASSPGTSLSTDTQYF.

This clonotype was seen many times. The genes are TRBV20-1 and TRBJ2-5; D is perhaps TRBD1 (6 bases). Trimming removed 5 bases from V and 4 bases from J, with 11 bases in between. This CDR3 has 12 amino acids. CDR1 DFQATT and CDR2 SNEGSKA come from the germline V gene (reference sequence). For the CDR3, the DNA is TGCAGTGCTTCCGGGACACTAGAGACCCAGTACTTC. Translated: CSASGTLETQYF.

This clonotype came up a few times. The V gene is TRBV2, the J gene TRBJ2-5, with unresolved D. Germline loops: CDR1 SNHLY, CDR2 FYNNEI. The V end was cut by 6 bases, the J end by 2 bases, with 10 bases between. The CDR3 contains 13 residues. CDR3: CASRLEPQETQYF. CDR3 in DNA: TGTGCCAGCAGGCTGGAGCCTCAAGAGACCCAGTACTTC.

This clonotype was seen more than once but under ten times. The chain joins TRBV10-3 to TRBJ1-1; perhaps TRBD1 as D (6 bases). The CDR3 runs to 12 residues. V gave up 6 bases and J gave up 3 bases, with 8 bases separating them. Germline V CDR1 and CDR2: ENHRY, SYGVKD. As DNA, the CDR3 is TGTGCCATCAGCGCAGGGGACACTGAAGCTTTCTTT. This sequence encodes CAISAGDTEAFF.

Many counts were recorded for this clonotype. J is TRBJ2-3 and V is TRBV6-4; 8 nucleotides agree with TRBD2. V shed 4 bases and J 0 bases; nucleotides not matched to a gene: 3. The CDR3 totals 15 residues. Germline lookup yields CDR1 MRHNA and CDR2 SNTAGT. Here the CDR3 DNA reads TGTGCCAGCAGTGTTAAGCGGGGGAGCACAGATACGCAGTATTTT. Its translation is CASSVKRGSTDTQYF.